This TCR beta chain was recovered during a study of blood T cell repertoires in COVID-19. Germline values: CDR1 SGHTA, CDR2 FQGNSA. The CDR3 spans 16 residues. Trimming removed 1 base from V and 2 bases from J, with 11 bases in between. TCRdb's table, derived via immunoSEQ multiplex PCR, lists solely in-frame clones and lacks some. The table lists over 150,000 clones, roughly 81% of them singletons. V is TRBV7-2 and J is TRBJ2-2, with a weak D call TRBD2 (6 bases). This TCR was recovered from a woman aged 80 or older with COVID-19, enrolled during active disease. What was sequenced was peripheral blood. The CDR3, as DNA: TGTGCCAGCAGCTTAGTTTCAGCGGGCAACACCGGGGAGCTGTTTTTT. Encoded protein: CASSLVSAGNTGELFF.